Listed below are T cell receptor beta chains from one sample, sequenced in a study of graft-versus-host responses after intestinal transplantation. These receptors' antigens are unknown. Sequencing used immunoSEQ multiplex PCR; TCRdb keeps in-frame clones, though not all of them. The sample consists of tens of thousands of clones, under 85% of them appearing once. This specimen was unstimulated CD8+ T cells sorted from spleen or lymph node cells, taken before intestinal transplant. These receptors were collected from a human donor who received an intestinal transplant. CDR3s include the opening cysteine and the closing phenylalanine or tryptophan. D genes are given only for firm matches. The size entry is marked missing in some rows and otherwise reads once, few, many or a size class.

J gene: TRBJ2-3; clone size: .; D gene: TRBD2; V gene: TRBV2; CDR3 DNA: TGTGCCAGCAGTGAAGCAGGGACTAGCTCTAGCACAGATACGCAGTATTTT; CDR3 protein: CASSEAGTSSSTDTQYF
J gene: TRBJ2-1; clone size: few; D gene: TRBD2; V gene: TRBV25-1; CDR3 DNA: TGTGCCAGCAGTCCCGGGGAGCGGGAGTTAAATGAGCAGTTCTTC; CDR3 protein: CASSPGERELNEQFF
J gene: TRBJ2-4; clone size: .; D gene: TRBD2; V gene: TRBV30; CDR3 DNA: TGTGCCTTTTTGGGGGGGTATGGAAACATTCAGTACTTC; CDR3 protein: CAFLGGYGNIQYF
J gene: TRBJ2-7; clone size: .; D gene: TRBD2; V gene: TRBV6-1; CDR3 DNA: TGTGCCAGCAGGGCGACTAGCGGGGGATACGAGCAGTACTTC; CDR3 protein: CASRATSGGYEQYF
J gene: TRBJ2-3; clone size: once; D gene: .; V gene: TRBV6-1; CDR3 DNA: TGTGCCAGCAGCCTCCGGGACCGCCCCACAGATACGCAGTATTTT; CDR3 protein: CASSLRDRPTDTQYF
J gene: TRBJ1-5; clone size: .; D gene: .; V gene: TRBV28; CDR3 DNA: TGTGCCAGCAGTCAACAGGGTAATCAGCCCCAGCATTTT; CDR3 protein: CASSQQGNQPQHF
J gene: TRBJ1-5; clone size: .; D gene: .; V gene: TRBV6-5; CDR3 DNA: TGTGCCAGCAGTTACTCCGGGGGTGGCAATCAGCCCCAGCATTTT; CDR3 protein: CASSYSGGGNQPQHF
J gene: TRBJ2-1; clone size: few; D gene: TRBD2; V gene: TRBV10-1; CDR3 DNA: TGCGCCAGCAGTGAATGGCTAGCGGGAGGGCGGGATGAGCAGTTCTTC; CDR3 protein: CASSEWLAGGRDEQFF
J gene: TRBJ2-7; clone size: .; D gene: TRBD1; V gene: TRBV27; CDR3 DNA: TGTGCCAGCAGTCCCGGGACAGGGGGCGCCTACGAGCAGTACTTC; CDR3 protein: CASSPGTGGAYEQYF
J gene: TRBJ2-2; clone size: .; D gene: TRBD1; V gene: TRBV9; CDR3 DNA: TGTGCCAGCAGCGCCCAGGACAGGGACAACACCGGGGAGCTGTTTTTT; CDR3 protein: CASSAQDRDNTGELFF
J gene: TRBJ2-3; clone size: few; D gene: TRBD2; V gene: TRBV6-1; CDR3 DNA: TGTGCCAGCAGTGAATTAGAGCGGGGAGGCACAGATACGCAGTATTTT; CDR3 protein: CASSELERGGTDTQYF
J gene: TRBJ2-7; clone size: .; D gene: .; V gene: TRBV14; CDR3 DNA: TGTGCCAGCAGCCAATACTGGGAAGGGGGATCCTACGAGCAGTACTTC; CDR3 protein: CASSQYWEGGSYEQYF
J gene: TRBJ2-7; clone size: .; D gene: TRBD1; V gene: TRBV9; CDR3 DNA: TGTGCCAGCAGCGTTTCGGCCAGGGGGCCGGAAGAGCAGTACTTC; CDR3 protein: CASSVSARGPEEQYF
J gene: TRBJ2-7; clone size: .; D gene: TRBD1; V gene: TRBV19; CDR3 DNA: TGTGCCAGTAGTATAACCGGGACAGAAGGCGAGCAGTACTTC; CDR3 protein: CASSITGTEGEQYF
J gene: TRBJ2-5; clone size: .; D gene: .; V gene: TRBV28; CDR3 DNA: TGTGCCAGCAGACGGGACGAGGAGACCCAGTACTTC; CDR3 protein: CASRRDEETQYF
J gene: TRBJ1-2; clone size: once; D gene: .; V gene: TRBV7-9; CDR3 DNA: TGTGCCAGCAGCCATCCCAGTACCTATGGCTACACCTTC; CDR3 protein: CASSHPSTYGYTF
J gene: TRBJ1-1; clone size: .; D gene: .; V gene: TRBV9; CDR3 DNA: TGTGCCAGCAGCGTAGGTGGGTTCACTGAAGCTTTCTTT; CDR3 protein: CASSVGGFTEAFF
J gene: TRBJ2-3; clone size: .; D gene: TRBD1; V gene: TRBV11-1; CDR3 DNA: TGTGCCAGCAGCTTGGGGGCAGGGGGTTATGCAGATACGCAGTATTTT; CDR3 protein: CASSLGAGGYADTQYF
J gene: TRBJ2-1; clone size: .; D gene: TRBD1; V gene: TRBV7-2; CDR3 DNA: TGTGCCAGCAGCTCCCTCGGACAGGGGGGTGACAATGAGCAGTTCTTC; CDR3 protein: CASSSLGQGGDNEQFF
J gene: TRBJ2-1; clone size: .; D gene: TRBD2; V gene: TRBV6-5; CDR3 DNA: TGTGCCAGCAGTTACGGGGCGGGAGTTAGTGTTGAGCAGTTCTTC; CDR3 protein: CASSYGAGVSVEQFF
J gene: TRBJ2-5; clone size: .; D gene: TRBD2; V gene: TRBV15; CDR3 DNA: TGTGCCACCAGCAGAGAGACGGGGGGGCAAGAGACCCAGTACTTC; CDR3 protein: CATSRETGGQETQYF
J gene: TRBJ2-3; clone size: .; D gene: .; V gene: TRBV6-5; CDR3 DNA: TGTGCCAGCAGTCCTCCCCGGGGAGATACGCAGTATTTT; CDR3 protein: CASSPPRGDTQYF
J gene: TRBJ2-7; clone size: .; D gene: TRBD1; V gene: TRBV15; CDR3 DNA: TGTGCCACCAGCAGAGATCGGAGAGCAGGGGGCTACGAGCAGTACTTC; CDR3 protein: CATSRDRRAGGYEQYF
J gene: TRBJ2-3; clone size: .; D gene: TRBD2; V gene: TRBV5-4; CDR3 DNA: TGTGCCAGCAGCACGCTAGCGGGAGTGGCGGATACGCAGTATTTT; CDR3 protein: CASSTLAGVADTQYF
J gene: TRBJ1-2; clone size: .; D gene: TRBD1; V gene: TRBV2; CDR3 DNA: TGTGCCAGCAGTGAAGGACAGGGGGCTTATGGCTACACCTTC; CDR3 protein: CASSEGQGAYGYTF
J gene: TRBJ1-2; clone size: few; D gene: .; V gene: TRBV9; CDR3 DNA: TGTGCCAGCAGCGTAGGAGGGGATGGCTACACCTTC; CDR3 protein: CASSVGGDGYTF
J gene: TRBJ1-2; clone size: .; D gene: .; V gene: TRBV6-5; CDR3 DNA: TGTGCCAGCAGTGATGAGGCCGGCTACACCTTC; CDR3 protein: CASSDEAGYTF
J gene: TRBJ2-7; clone size: .; D gene: .; V gene: TRBV5-4; CDR3 DNA: TGTGCCAGCAGCATCTCTGGGGGTCCCCTATACGAGCAGTACTTC; CDR3 protein: CASSISGGPLYEQYF
J gene: TRBJ2-7; clone size: .; D gene: TRBD1; V gene: TRBV5-1; CDR3 DNA: TGCGCCAGCAGCTTGGAGGGACAGGAGGGTCACGAGCAGTACTTC; CDR3 protein: CASSLEGQEGHEQYF
J gene: TRBJ2-5; clone size: .; D gene: .; V gene: TRBV13; CDR3 DNA: TGTGCCAGCAGCTTAGGCAGCCGGGAGACCCAGTACTTC; CDR3 protein: CASSLGSRETQYF
J gene: TRBJ2-3; clone size: .; D gene: .; V gene: TRBV7-2; CDR3 DNA: TGTGCCAGCAGCGTGCTAGCCCCGGGCACAGATACGCAGTATTTT; CDR3 protein: CASSVLAPGTDTQYF
J gene: TRBJ1-2; clone size: .; D gene: .; V gene: TRBV30; CDR3 DNA: TGTGCCTGGAGTGTTTCGTCCATGACGGGAAATGCCTATGGCTACACCTTC; CDR3 protein: CAWSVSSMTGNAYGYTF
J gene: TRBJ2-7; clone size: .; D gene: .; V gene: TRBV13; CDR3 DNA: TGTGCCAGCAGCTGGTGGGGGCGGGGATTTTCCTACGAGCAGTACTTC; CDR3 protein: CASSWWGRGFSYEQYF
J gene: TRBJ1-2; clone size: few; D gene: .; V gene: TRBV6-5; CDR3 DNA: TGTGCCAGCAGTTACTCCGAGTCCAATAACTATGGCTACACCTTC; CDR3 protein: CASSYSESNNYGYTF
J gene: TRBJ2-3; clone size: .; D gene: .; V gene: TRBV13; CDR3 DNA: TGTGCCAGCAGCTCGGACTCATCCACAGATACGCAGTATTTT; CDR3 protein: CASSSDSSTDTQYF
J gene: TRBJ2-7; clone size: .; D gene: TRBD1; V gene: TRBV9; CDR3 DNA: TGTGCCAGCAGCGTCTCCGGGACAGGGGACGAGCAGTACTTC; CDR3 protein: CASSVSGTGDEQYF
J gene: TRBJ2-1; clone size: .; D gene: .; V gene: TRBV11-2; CDR3 DNA: TGTGCCAGCAGCACCTACGGGGGCGGAGCCTACAATGAGCAGTTCTTC; CDR3 protein: CASSTYGGGAYNEQFF
J gene: TRBJ1-4; clone size: once; D gene: .; V gene: TRBV6-6; CDR3 DNA: TGTGCCAGCAGTTACGGCAGGGGCCTCGGGGTACTGTTTTTT; CDR3 protein: CASSYGRGLGVLFF
J gene: TRBJ2-7; clone size: .; D gene: .; V gene: TRBV6-6; CDR3 DNA: TGTGCCAGCAGTTACACCCGAGGTGGCATCTACGAGCAGTACTTC; CDR3 protein: CASSYTRGGIYEQYF
J gene: TRBJ2-5; clone size: .; D gene: .; V gene: TRBV10-3; CDR3 DNA: TGTGCCATCAGTGAGTCGGTACAAGAGACCCAGTACTTC; CDR3 protein: CAISESVQETQYF
J gene: TRBJ1-5; clone size: .; D gene: .; V gene: TRBV19; CDR3 DNA: TGTGCCAGTAGTATGCCCCATCAGCCCCAGCATTTT; CDR3 protein: CASSMPHQPQHF
J gene: TRBJ1-1; clone size: .; D gene: .; V gene: TRBV6-6; CDR3 DNA: TGTGCCAGCAGTTACTCTAACGACAGATATGAAGCTTTCTTT; CDR3 protein: CASSYSNDRYEAFF